The TCR beta chain described here comes from a study of molecular identifiers for immune sequencing clone quantification. Each CDR3 protein gets one entry after TCRdb re-called the PCR reads with MiXCR. The table records under 600,000 distinct CDR3 sequences, about a fifth of them present only once. At least ten counts were recorded for this clonotype. The germline V gene has CDR1 SGHRS and CDR2 YFSETQ. V lost 4 bases to trimming and J lost 4 bases, with 13 bases between them. The CDR3 spans 14 residues. The origin of this receptor is a human donor in good health. Some libraries in this study had Jurkat cell RNA spiked in. The sequenced sample was naive CD8+ T cells from blood, with Jurkat cell RNA spiked in. Subset of the sample: FACS-sorted CD8+CD4-CCR7+CD45RA+ naive T cells. The chain combines TRBV5-1 with TRBJ2-3; tentative D call: TRBD1 (5 bases). The CDR3 loop is CASSPSWGADTQYF. The DNA for the CDR3 is TGCGCCAGCAGCCCCTCGTGGGGCGCAGATACGCAGTATTTT.